The text below deals with one TCR beta chain. Sequencing was performed with immunoSEQ multiplex PCR; in TCRdb, only in-frame clones are kept and a portion is missing. The sample lists 75,000 to 100,000 clones, approximately 92% occurring once. The data are from a study of graft-versus-host responses after intestinal transplantation. This CDR3 is 17 amino acids long. CDR1 is LGHNA, CDR2 YNFKEQ, per germline. V lost 3 bases, J lost 5 bases, and 7 bases stayed unmatched. The chain employs TRBV4-2 and TRBJ2-2, with TRBD2 identical over 12 bases. The sequence was obtained from a human patient who received an intestinal transplant, so some T cells may come from the graft donor. Sequencing used PBMCs, obtained just under 460 days after intestinal transplant. CDR3 amino acids: CASSQSSGGAGTGELFF. Written as DNA, the CDR3 is TGTGCCAGCAGCCAGTCTAGCGGGGGGGCAGGAACCGGGGAGCTGTTTTTT.